A selection of T cell receptor beta chains follows, all from one sample in a study of cytomegalovirus exposure and HLA in healthy donors. Some clones are missing from TCRdb's copy, which holds only in-frame ones; the method was immunoSEQ multiplex PCR. The repertoire holds about 150,000 clones, with 80% to 90% as singletons. The source material was PBMCs. These receptors all stem from a young woman in good health and CMV-seropositive. CDR3s include the opening cysteine and the closing phenylalanine or tryptophan. D genes are given only for firm matches. For some rows the clone size is stated as once, few or many, or as a class when expanded; others skip it.

j_call: TRBJ2-7
clone_size: few
v_call: TRBV7-2
d_call: TRBD1
cdr3_nt: TGTGCCAGCAGCATGGGACAGGGAGTCCCCTACGAGCAGTACTTC
cdr3_aa: CASSMGQGVPYEQYF

j_call: TRBJ2-2
clone_size: once
v_call: TRBV5-1
d_call: NA
cdr3_nt: TGCGCCAGCAGCTTGACGCGACGGACTAACACCGGGGAGCTGTTTTTT
cdr3_aa: CASSLTRRTNTGELFF

j_call: TRBJ1-4
clone_size: NA
v_call: TRBV2
d_call: TRBD1
cdr3_nt: TGTGCCAGCAGCCTTAAACAGGGGGCCTTCGAAAAACTGTTTTTT
cdr3_aa: CASSLKQGAFEKLFF

j_call: TRBJ2-1
clone_size: NA
v_call: TRBV5-6
d_call: TRBD2
cdr3_nt: TGTGCCAGCAGCTTGAAGGCGGGGGACTCCTACAATGAGCAGTTCTTC
cdr3_aa: CASSLKAGDSYNEQFF

j_call: TRBJ2-1
clone_size: once
v_call: TRBV7-9
d_call: TRBD2
cdr3_nt: TGTGCCAGCAGCTTAAGAGCGGTGGGGGGGGACAATGAGCAGTTCTTC
cdr3_aa: CASSLRAVGGDNEQFF

j_call: TRBJ2-2
clone_size: NA
v_call: TRBV5-1
d_call: NA
cdr3_nt: TGCGCCAGCAGCCAAAGGAGCGGACCCACCGGGGAGCTGTTTTTT
cdr3_aa: CASSQRSGPTGELFF

j_call: TRBJ2-1
clone_size: NA
v_call: TRBV7-8
d_call: TRBD2
cdr3_nt: TGTGCCAGCAGCTTAATCGGAACTAGCGGGTCCTACAATGAGCAGTTCTTC
cdr3_aa: CASSLIGTSGSYNEQFF

j_call: TRBJ2-3
clone_size: few
v_call: TRBV7-2
d_call: NA
cdr3_nt: TGTGCCAGCAGCTTAGATGTGAGAACAGATACGCAGTATTTT
cdr3_aa: CASSLDVRTDTQYF

j_call: TRBJ2-1
clone_size: NA
v_call: TRBV13
d_call: TRBD2
cdr3_nt: TGTGCCAGCAGCCGGACTAGCGGGGGCCAGGATGAGCAGTTCTTC
cdr3_aa: CASSRTSGGQDEQFF

j_call: TRBJ1-5
clone_size: NA
v_call: TRBV5-6
d_call: NA
cdr3_nt: TGTGCCAGCAGCTCAGACAGGAATCAGCCCCAGCATTTT
cdr3_aa: CASSSDRNQPQHF

j_call: TRBJ1-5
clone_size: NA
v_call: TRBV4-1
d_call: TRBD1
cdr3_nt: TGCGCCAGCAGTCGATCGACAGGGGGTGGTCAGCCCCAGCATTTT
cdr3_aa: CASSRSTGGGQPQHF

j_call: TRBJ2-1
clone_size: NA
v_call: TRBV12-5
d_call: TRBD1
cdr3_nt: TGTGCTAGTGGTTTGGTCACCGGGACAGGGGTCGGTGAGCAGTTCTTC
cdr3_aa: CASGLVTGTGVGEQFF

j_call: TRBJ1-1
clone_size: NA
v_call: TRBV4-1
d_call: TRBD1
cdr3_nt: TGCGCCAGCAGCCTGGTGACAGGGTTAGGCACTGAAGCTTTCTTT
cdr3_aa: CASSLVTGLGTEAFF

j_call: TRBJ2-3
clone_size: NA
v_call: TRBV11-2
d_call: TRBD2
cdr3_nt: TGTGCCGGTGCCCCACTAGCGGGGGACACAGATACGCAGTATTTT
cdr3_aa: CAGAPLAGDTDTQYF

j_call: TRBJ1-1
clone_size: NA
v_call: TRBV5-1
d_call: TRBD1
cdr3_nt: TGCGCCAGCAGCTGGGGACAGGGGCGTTCCACTGAAGCTTTCTTT
cdr3_aa: CASSWGQGRSTEAFF

j_call: TRBJ2-3
clone_size: NA
v_call: TRBV29-1
d_call: TRBD2
cdr3_nt: TGCAGCGCCGGGACTAGTGGGGATACGCAGTATTTT
cdr3_aa: CSAGTSGDTQYF

j_call: TRBJ2-7
clone_size: NA
v_call: TRBV9
d_call: TRBD1
cdr3_nt: TGTGCCAGCAGCGTAGGACAGGGAAACTACGAGCAGTACTTC
cdr3_aa: CASSVGQGNYEQYF

j_call: TRBJ2-7
clone_size: NA
v_call: TRBV30
d_call: NA
cdr3_nt: TGTGCCTGGAGTGTGATCGGCTCCTACGAGCAGTACTTC
cdr3_aa: CAWSVIGSYEQYF

j_call: TRBJ2-7
clone_size: NA
v_call: TRBV19
d_call: TRBD1
cdr3_nt: TGTGCCAGTAGCAGAGGACAGGGTAGCTCCTACGAGCAGTACTTC
cdr3_aa: CASSRGQGSSYEQYF

j_call: TRBJ2-5
clone_size: NA
v_call: TRBV7-2
d_call: TRBD2
cdr3_nt: TGTGCCAGCAGCTCGGGACTAGCGGGGATCCAAGAGACCCAGTACTTC
cdr3_aa: CASSSGLAGIQETQYF

j_call: TRBJ1-1
clone_size: NA
v_call: TRBV5-6
d_call: NA
cdr3_nt: TGTGCCAGCAGCTACTCAGGGCGGAACACTGAAGCTTTCTTT
cdr3_aa: CASSYSGRNTEAFF

j_call: TRBJ2-7
clone_size: once
v_call: TRBV5-1
d_call: TRBD2
cdr3_nt: TGCGCCAGCAGCCTAAGCGGGGCAGCCACCGAGCAGTACTTC
cdr3_aa: CASSLSGAATEQYF

j_call: TRBJ2-4
clone_size: NA
v_call: TRBV10-3
d_call: NA
cdr3_nt: TGTGCCATCAGTGACAGGCAGAACATTCAGTACTTC
cdr3_aa: CAISDRQNIQYF

j_call: TRBJ2-5
clone_size: NA
v_call: TRBV6-6
d_call: TRBD2
cdr3_nt: TGTGCCAGCAGACGCCTTATAGCGGGTGAGACCCAGTACTTC
cdr3_aa: CASRRLIAGETQYF

j_call: TRBJ1-4
clone_size: once
v_call: TRBV15
d_call: NA
cdr3_nt: TGTGCCACCAGCTTAAGGACAGAATCAGGTGAAAAACTGTTTTTT
cdr3_aa: CATSLRTESGEKLFF

j_call: TRBJ2-4
clone_size: NA
v_call: TRBV28
d_call: NA
cdr3_nt: TGTGCCAGCTACCCGAGGGTAGCCAAAAACATTCAGTACTTC
cdr3_aa: CASYPRVAKNIQYF

j_call: TRBJ1-2
clone_size: few
v_call: TRBV5-1
d_call: NA
cdr3_nt: TGCGCCAGCAGCTTGGACATCTATGGCTACACCTTC
cdr3_aa: CASSLDIYGYTF

j_call: TRBJ2-1
clone_size: NA
v_call: TRBV9
d_call: TRBD2
cdr3_nt: TGTGCCAGCAGCGTAGTGGCGGGGGGATTCTACAATGAGCAGTTCTTC
cdr3_aa: CASSVVAGGFYNEQFF

j_call: TRBJ1-3
clone_size: NA
v_call: TRBV19
d_call: NA
cdr3_nt: TGTGCCAGTAGTATACACAGCCCTGGAAACACCATATATTTT
cdr3_aa: CASSIHSPGNTIYF

j_call: TRBJ2-3
clone_size: NA
v_call: TRBV10-3
d_call: NA
cdr3_nt: TGTGCCATCAGACAACCGGGTTCAGATACGCAGTATTTT
cdr3_aa: CAIRQPGSDTQYF

j_call: TRBJ1-6
clone_size: NA
v_call: TRBV6-5
d_call: TRBD1
cdr3_nt: TGTGCCAGCAGGGCGGATACAGGGGCTAATTCACCCCTCCACTTT
cdr3_aa: CASRADTGANSPLHF

j_call: TRBJ2-1
clone_size: NA
v_call: TRBV5-8
d_call: TRBD2
cdr3_nt: TGTGCCAGCAGCTTTTCTAGCGGGGGAGCCCCGGAGCAGTTCTTC
cdr3_aa: CASSFSSGGAPEQFF

j_call: TRBJ2-3
clone_size: NA
v_call: TRBV7-2
d_call: NA
cdr3_nt: TGTGCCAGCAGCCTCCCGGAGGGGGGGCTAGTCACAGATACGCAGTATTTT
cdr3_aa: CASSLPEGGLVTDTQYF

j_call: TRBJ2-7
clone_size: NA
v_call: TRBV28
d_call: TRBD1
cdr3_nt: TGTGCCAGCAGTTCTCCGGGACAGGGCCCCTACGAGCAGTACTTC
cdr3_aa: CASSSPGQGPYEQYF

j_call: TRBJ1-1
clone_size: NA
v_call: TRBV29-1
d_call: NA
cdr3_nt: TGCAGCGTCGCTGGGGGGACGGTGAACACTGAAGCTTTCTTT
cdr3_aa: CSVAGGTVNTEAFF

j_call: TRBJ1-6
clone_size: NA
v_call: TRBV11-2
d_call: NA
cdr3_nt: TGTGCCAGCAGCTTAACGGGGGGTGGGAGCTCCTATAATTCACCCCTCCACTTT
cdr3_aa: CASSLTGGGSSYNSPLHF

j_call: TRBJ2-6
clone_size: NA
v_call: TRBV27
d_call: TRBD1
cdr3_nt: TGTGCCAGCAGTCAGCGAGGGACAGGGGCATCTGGGGCCAACGTCCTGACTTTC
cdr3_aa: CASSQRGTGASGANVLTF

j_call: TRBJ2-5
clone_size: NA
v_call: TRBV18
d_call: NA
cdr3_nt: TGTGCCAGCTCAACCGGGGTAATTGGAGAGACCCAGTACTTC
cdr3_aa: CASSTGVIGETQYF

j_call: TRBJ1-4
clone_size: few
v_call: TRBV7-9
d_call: NA
cdr3_nt: TGTGCCAGCAGCTTAGCGACAGCAACTAATGAAAAACTGTTTTTT
cdr3_aa: CASSLATATNEKLFF

j_call: TRBJ1-3
clone_size: NA
v_call: TRBV19
d_call: TRBD1
cdr3_nt: TGTGCCAGTTGGGGACAGTTGAGCTCTGGAAACACCATATATTTT
cdr3_aa: CASWGQLSSGNTIYF